The 7 T cell receptor beta chains in this list originate from one sample, sequenced in a study of Graves' ophthalmopathy and Graves' hyperthyroidism. Amplification targeted the TCR beta CDR3 regions, with RNA transcripts as the source material. RT-PCR was first run with HTBI primers, then multiplex PCR in a second round. In TCRdb, the multiplex PCR reads were re-called with MiXCR into one record per CDR3 protein. The sample comprises more than 300,000 distinct CDR3 sequences, approximately 17% of which are singletons, and roughly 2.6% rests with the top ten. Sequencing input: peripheral blood. These receptors originate from an adult woman with stable Graves' hyperthyroidism.

This clonotype appeared many times. The V and J genes are TRBV9 and TRBJ1-2; D unclear. CDR3 length: 15 residues. Per germline, CDR1 SGDLS and CDR2 YYNGEE. V was shortened by 3 bases and J by 0 bases, with 12 bases between the two germline ends. In DNA form, the CDR3 reads TGTGCCAGCAGCGGGGCACCCGGACCTAACTATGGCTACACCTTC. Residues: CASSGAPGPNYGYTF.

This clonotype has more than one count but fewer than ten. The chain links TRBV5-1 to TRBJ2-6, with no clear D. The length of the CDR3 is 15 residues. V lost 0 bases and J 1 base, leaving 5 bases between the germline ends. CDR1 is SGHRS, CDR2 YFSETQ, per germline. In nucleotides, the CDR3 is TGCGCCAGCAGCTTGGGACAATCTGGGGCCAACGTCCTGACTTTC. This gives the protein CASSLGQSGANVLTF.

In its sample, this clonotype was seen many times. The CDR3 coding sequence is TGTGCCAGCAGCCCTTTCGAGACGGGAGGTAACACTGAAGCTTTCTTT. It is translated as CASSPFETGGNTEAFF. The chain uses TRBV7-9 and TRBJ1-1; D remains unclear. The CDR3 is 16 residues long. CDR1 and CDR2 from the germline V gene are SEHNR and FQNEAQ (reference sequence). V lost 5 bases to trimming and J lost 2 bases, with 18 bases between them. The whole variable domain, remainder taken from reference TRBV7-9 and TRBJ1-1, is DTGVSQNPRHKITKRGQNVTFRCDPISEHNRLYWYRQTLGQGPEFLTYFQNEAQLEKSRLLSDRFSAERPKGSFSTLEIQRTEQGDSAMYLCASSPFETGGNTEAFFGQGTRLTVV.

This clonotype has a count of ten or more. Mismatch with germline at one junction end may stem from a read error. The J gene is TRBJ2-6, the V gene TRBV15, with 10 bases identical to TRBD1. The CDR3 is 17 amino acids. Looked up from germline, CDR1 is LNHNV and CDR2 is YYDKDF (reference sequence). This chain's CDR3 is CATSRDRGLTGANVLTF. The CDR3 DNA is TGTGCCACCAGCCGAGACAGGGGGCTAACTGGGGCCAACGTCCTGACTTTC.

This clonotype was seen more than once but under ten times. This chain joins TRBV11-2 and TRBJ2-7; the match to TRBD2 covers 7 bases. The CDR3 extends over 20 amino acids. From germline, CDR1 is SGHAT and CDR2 FQNNGV. Losses at the gene ends were 0 bases for V and 7 bases for J; bases not matched to a gene: 24. This chain's CDR3 is CASSLEGRLALDADYAEQYF. The CDR3 DNA reads TGTGCCAGCAGCTTAGAGGGCCGACTAGCACTCGACGCCGACTACGCGGAGCAGTACTTC.

This clonotype was seen at least ten times. J is TRBJ1-2 and V is TRBV20-1; D is perhaps TRBD1 (5 bases). CDR3 length: 13 residues. Germline V gene data show CDR1 as DFQATT and CDR2 as SNEGSKA (reference sequence). V was trimmed by 6 bases and J by 4 bases, leaving 15 bases between them. CDR3 coding DNA: TGCAGTGCGGGGGAAATATTTACCTATGGCTACACCTTC. It yields the protein CSAGEIFTYGYTF.

This clonotype has a count of ten or more. A junction boundary mismatches the germline segment, possibly from a read error. The chain couples TRBV6-2 or TRBV6-3 to TRBJ2-7; 10 nucleotides agree with TRBD1. The germline gives CDR1 MNHEY, CDR2 SVGEGT. The CDR3 has 14 amino acids. CDR3 sequence reads: CASSRDRGMYEQYF. The CDR3, as DNA: TGTGCCAGCAGTCGGGACAGGGGAATGTACGAGCAGTATTTC.